The 2 T cell receptor beta chains given below trace back to one sample, sequenced in a study of response to subunit inactivated influenza vaccine. TCRdb reprocessed the RT-PCR reads via MiXCR and lists one record per CDR3 protein. The data hold 550,000 to 800,000 distinct CDR3 sequences, with 15% to 18% observed a single time. The material sequenced was PBMCs from blood, taken 11 to 12 days after vaccination. All receptors come from a man aged 45 to 65 who received an inactivated influenza vaccine.

This chain joins TRBV3-1 and TRBJ1-4, with D unresolved. Germline V CDR1 and CDR2: LGHDT, YNNKEL (reference sequence). Trimming left V 5 bases short and J 8 bases short, with 18 bases between. The length of the CDR3 is 15 residues. The CDR3 loop reads CASSNSELRSEKLFF. CDR3 DNA: TGTGCCAGCAGCAACAGCGAGCTAAGAAGCGAAAAACTGTTTTTT.

The rearrangement joins TRBV29-1 to TRBJ1-1; D is unclear. The CDR3 covers 11 residues. Germline V lookup: CDR1 SQVTM, CDR2 ANQGSEA. V lost 7 bases, J lost 2 bases, and 8 bases lay in between. The DNA for the CDR3 is TGCAGCGCTAACAGTAACACTGAAGCTTTCTTT. Translated: CSANSNTEAFF.